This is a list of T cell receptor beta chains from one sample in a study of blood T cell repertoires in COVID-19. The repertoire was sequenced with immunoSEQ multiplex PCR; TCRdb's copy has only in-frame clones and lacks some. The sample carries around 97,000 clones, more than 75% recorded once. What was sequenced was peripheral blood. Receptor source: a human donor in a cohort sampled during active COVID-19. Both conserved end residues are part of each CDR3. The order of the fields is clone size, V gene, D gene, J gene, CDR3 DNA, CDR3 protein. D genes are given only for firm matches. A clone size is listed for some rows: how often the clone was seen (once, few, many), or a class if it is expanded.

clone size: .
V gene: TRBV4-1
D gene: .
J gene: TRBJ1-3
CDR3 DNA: TGCGCCAGCAGCCAAGAAACAGGATCCACCATATATTTT
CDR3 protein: CASSQETGSTIYF

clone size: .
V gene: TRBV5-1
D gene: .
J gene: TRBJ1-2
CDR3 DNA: TGCGCCAGCAGCTTGGACCCAGGTTTCGGCTATGGCTACACCTTC
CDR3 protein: CASSLDPGFGYGYTF

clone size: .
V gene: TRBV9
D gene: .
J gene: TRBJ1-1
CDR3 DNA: TGTGCCAGCAGCGTAGGTTCCGGTTTACGGAACACTGAAGCTTTCTTT
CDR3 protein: CASSVGSGLRNTEAFF

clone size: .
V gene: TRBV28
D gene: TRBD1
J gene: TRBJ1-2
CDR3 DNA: TGTGCCAGCAGCCCCCCAGGGGGGAACTATGGCTACACCTTC
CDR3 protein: CASSPPGGNYGYTF

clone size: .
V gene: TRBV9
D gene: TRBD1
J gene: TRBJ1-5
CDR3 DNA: TGTGCCAGCAGCGTCGACAGGGATCAGCCCCAGCATTTT
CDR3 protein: CASSVDRDQPQHF

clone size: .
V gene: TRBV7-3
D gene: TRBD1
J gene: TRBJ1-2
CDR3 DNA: TGTGCCAGCAGCTTATATGCCGGGGGACAGGGTCGGATAAGCTTC
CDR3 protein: CASSLYAGGQGRISF

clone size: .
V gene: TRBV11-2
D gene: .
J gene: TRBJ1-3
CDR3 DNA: TGTGCCAGCAGCTTAACGGGGGGCCCAATGATCTTTGGAAACACCATATATTTT
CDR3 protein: CASSLTGGPMIFGNTIYF

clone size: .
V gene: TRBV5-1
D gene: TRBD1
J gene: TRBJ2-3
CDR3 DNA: TGCGCCAGCAGCTCCCGGGACAGGTCCACAGATACGCAGTATTTT
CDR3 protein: CASSSRDRSTDTQYF

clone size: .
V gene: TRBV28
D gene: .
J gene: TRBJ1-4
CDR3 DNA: TGTGCCAGCAGTTTGAGGACTGCCCCAGGCGAAAAACTGTTTTTT
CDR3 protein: CASSLRTAPGEKLFF

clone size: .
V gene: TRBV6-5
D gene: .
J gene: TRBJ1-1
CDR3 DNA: TGTGCCAGCAGGGAGCGGCTATGGGACACTGAAGCTTTCTTT
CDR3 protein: CASRERLWDTEAFF

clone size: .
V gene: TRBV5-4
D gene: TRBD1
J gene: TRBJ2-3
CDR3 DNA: TGTGCCAGCAGCAGCGGGGGACAGGGGGCTCAGGATACGCAGTATTTT
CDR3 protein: CASSSGGQGAQDTQYF

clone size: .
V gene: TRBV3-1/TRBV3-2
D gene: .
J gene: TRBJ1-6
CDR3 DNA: TGTGCCAGCAGCCAAGGCAGCGGATTCGACCTCCACTTT
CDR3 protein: CASSQGSGFDLHF

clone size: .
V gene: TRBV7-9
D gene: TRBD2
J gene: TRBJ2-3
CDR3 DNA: TGTGCCAGCAGCTTAGTGGCGGGGGGGAACACAGATACGCAGTATTTT
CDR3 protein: CASSLVAGGNTDTQYF

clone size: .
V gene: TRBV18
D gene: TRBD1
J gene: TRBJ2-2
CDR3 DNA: TGTGCCAGCTCACCAGCGGGACAGGGGGCAAGCGGGGAGCTGTTTTTT
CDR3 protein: CASSPAGQGASGELFF

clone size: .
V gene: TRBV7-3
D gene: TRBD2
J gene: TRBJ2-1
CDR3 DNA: TGTGCCAGCAGCCAAAAATCACTAGCGGGAGGAGGTTACAATGAGCAGTTCTTC
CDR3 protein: CASSQKSLAGGGYNEQFF

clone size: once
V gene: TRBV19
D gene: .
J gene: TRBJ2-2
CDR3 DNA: TGTGCCAGTAGTATAGATCCGGGCAGGGTTCTCGGGGAGCTGTTTTTT
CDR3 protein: CASSIDPGRVLGELFF